This T cell receptor beta chain is drawn from a study of T cells in Graves' hyperthyroidism and ophthalmopathy. CDR1 and CDR2 (germline): MNHNS, SASEGT. The CDR3 is made up of 15 amino acids. The V and J ends lost 8 bases and 0 bases respectively, with 15 bases between them. A patient was excluded if there was uncontrolled infection, other autoimmune disease, pregnancy or lactation. Diagnosis rested on symptoms, serum thyroxine and TRAb, thyroid ultrasound, and orbital computed tomography. In this sample, this clonotype turned up many times. The antigen remains unidentified. Study observations and caveats: Patients with ophthalmopathy were separated from those with stable hyperthyroidism by a 13 V-J model. Most thyroid-expanded clonotypes above 0.001 were also found in blood.

There were TCR beta CDR3 regions amplified from RNA transcripts. First-round RT-PCR targeting the TCR CDR3 was performed with the HTBI primer set. TCRdb used MiXCR to reprocess the multiplex PCR reads, holding one entry per CDR3 protein. The sample has 350,000 or so distinct CDR3 sequences; about 18% are singletons. J is TRBJ2-3 and V is TRBV6-1; perhaps TRBD2 as D (5 bases). The sequence came from a woman between 25 and 40 years old with Graves' hyperthyroidism that later progressed to Graves' ophthalmopathy. The sequencing input was blood. The CDR3 loop reads CASGSRSTSTDTQYF. The DNA of the CDR3 is TGTGCCAGCGGGAGTCGCAGTACAAGCACAGATACGCAGTATTTT.